The next 27 T cell receptor beta chains were all read from a single sample in a study of beta chain features in type 1 diabetes. Sequenced material consisted of expressed TCRB transcripts (all of the isolated RNA was reverse transcribed). TCRdb's copy holds only in-frame clones and misses some; the assay was immunoSEQ multiplex PCR. The sample shows more than 250,000 clones, around 16% of them seen only once. Broader study findings: Type 1 diabetes patients showed a moderate but significant shortening of TCRB CDR3s in all four CD4+ subsets.

Antigen specificity for these receptors is unknown. Sequencing was done on a sample of naive CD4+ T cells from blood. The receptors were sampled from a man aged 18 to 29 with type 1 diabetes.

This chain joins TRBV30 and TRBJ1-4, with 10 nucleotides matching TRBD1. The CDR3 has 15 residues. The V gene end was trimmed by 1 base and the J gene end by 2 bases; junction bases not matched to a gene: 1. CDR1 is GTSNPN and CDR2 is SVGIG in the germline V gene (reference sequence). The CDR3 protein is CAWSGQGATNEKLFF. The DNA for the CDR3 is TGTGCCTGGAGTGGACAGGGGGCGACTAATGAAAAACTGTTTTTT.

V usage is TRBV6-6 and J usage is TRBJ2-7; TRBD1 matches 8 bases. Losses at the gene ends were 5 bases for V and 0 bases for J; bases not matched to a gene: 3. CDR1 is MNHNY, CDR2 SVGAGI, per germline (reference sequence). The CDR3 runs to 14 residues. CDR3 coding DNA: TGTGCCAGCAGTCCCGGGACAGGCTCCTACGAGCAGTACTTC. It yields the protein CASSPGTGSYEQYF.

The rearrangement joins TRBV7-9 to TRBJ2-1; 8 bases map to TRBD1. This CDR3 is built from 13 residues. The J segment lost 9 bases and the V segment lost 5 bases, leaving 6 bases of the junction unmatched. The germline gives CDR1 SEHNR, CDR2 FQNEAQ (reference sequence). The CDR3 region has the DNA TGTGCCAGCAGCAGTACTGGGACAGGTGAGCAGTTCTTC. Encoded protein: CASSSTGTGEQFF. Full variable domain (missing parts from reference TRBV7-9 and TRBJ2-1): DTGVSQNPRHKITKRGQNVTFRCDPISEHNRLYWYRQTLGQGPEFLTYFQNEAQLEKSRLLSDRFSAERPKGSFSTLEIQRTEQGDSAMYLCASSSTGTGEQFFGPGTRLTVL.

In its sample, this clone was seen a few times. This sequence joins TRBV18 and TRBJ2-1; 10 bases match TRBD2. The CDR3 consists of 15 residues. After removal of 2 bases from V and 7 bases from J, the junction contained 5 bases not matched to a gene. Looked up from germline, CDR1 is KGHSH and CDR2 is LQKENI. The CDR3, as DNA: TGTGCCAGCTCACCAGAGGCTAGCGGGAGTAATGAGCAGTTCTTC. It translates to CASSPEASGSNEQFF.

This chain uses TRBV6-1 with TRBJ2-7; D is perhaps TRBD1 (6 bases). Germline V gene data show CDR1 as MNHNS and CDR2 as SASEGT. Trimming took off 4 bases at V and 0 bases at J, with 16 bases between the two ends. The CDR3 runs to 16 residues. As DNA, the CDR3 is TGTGCCAGCAGTGGAGGGGGTACGCGGGCCTCCTACGAGCAGTACTTC. This gives the protein CASSGGGTRASYEQYF.

The table lists this clone with a few counts. This chain connects TRBV10-3 to TRBJ1-1; TRBD1 matches 7 bases. The germline V gene has CDR1 ENHRY and CDR2 SYGVKD. After removal of 0 bases from V and 4 bases from J, the junction contained 8 bases not matched to a gene. CDR3 length: 16 amino acids. The CDR3 loop reads CAISESTGLDSTEAFF. CDR3 DNA: TGTGCCATCAGTGAGTCGACAGGGTTGGATAGCACTGAAGCTTTCTTT.

The J gene is TRBJ2-5, the V gene TRBV7-8; no clear D. The CDR3 sequence is 14 residues long. The germline CDR1 and CDR2 sequences are SGHVS and FQNEAQ. Between the trimmed V and J ends, which lost 5 bases and 4 bases, there was a span of 14 bases. CDR3 amino acids: CASSAQRVGETQYF. Written as DNA, the CDR3 is TGTGCCAGCAGCGCCCAGCGCGTTGGAGAGACCCAGTACTTC.

A few counts support this clone. Other DNA sequences in the sample encode the same CDR3. The V and J genes are TRBV20-1 and TRBJ2-5, with D unclear. The germline V gene encodes CDR1 DFQATT and CDR2 SNEGSKA (reference sequence). Deletions cut 2 bases from V and 5 bases from J, with 3 bases between. The CDR3 is 10 residues long. The CDR3 nucleotides are TGCAGTGCTAGAAGCGAGACCCAGTACTTC. Residues: CSARSETQYF.

This clone was seen a few times. The J gene is TRBJ2-4, the V gene TRBV11-2; 8 bases agree with TRBD1. V was clipped by 5 bases and J by 10 bases; unmatched bases: 10. Germline assignment: CDR1 SGHAT and CDR2 FQNNGV. The CDR3 is 14 amino acids. This CDR3 reads CASSKIGQGPIQYF. DNA for the CDR3: TGTGCCAGCAGCAAAATCGGACAGGGCCCGATTCAGTACTTC. Variable domain in full (rest from reference TRBV11-2 and TRBJ2-4): EAGVAQSPRYKIIEKRQSVAFWCNPISGHATLYWYQQILGQGPKLLIQFQNNGVVDDSQLPKDRFSAERLKGVDSTLKIQPAKLEDSAVYLCASSKIGQGPIQYFGAGTRLSVL.

The chain has TRBV5-1 and TRBJ2-2, with TRBD1 identical over 10 bases. Unmatched junction bases numbered 10, after V lost 3 bases and J lost 8 bases. Germline-derived CDR1 and CDR2 are SGHRS and YFSETQ. This CDR3 spans 16 amino acids. For the CDR3, the DNA is TGCGCCAGCAGCTCCGCCGGGACAGGGGAATTAGGGGAGCTGTTTTTT. Translated: CASSSAGTGELGELFF.

This chain connects TRBV5-1 to TRBJ2-5; tentatively, D is TRBD2 (6 bases). Germline lookup yields CDR1 SGHRS and CDR2 YFSETQ. V dropped 2 bases and J dropped 4 bases, with 9 bases sitting between them. The CDR3 is 13 residues long. The CDR3 region is CASSFEGGETQYF. CDR3 coding DNA: TGCGCCAGCAGCTTCGAGGGAGGAGAGACCCAGTACTTC.

The gene calls are TRBV6-6 and TRBJ1-3; possible D gene TRBD1, 5 bases. CDR1 is MNHNY and CDR2 is SVGAGI in the germline V gene (reference sequence). The CDR3 has 15 residues. Trimming removed 6 bases at V and 0 bases at J, with 12 bases between. CDR3 in amino acids: CASRGAQNSGNTIYF. CDR3 DNA sequence: TGTGCCAGCAGAGGGGCTCAGAACTCTGGAAACACCATATATTTT.

V is TRBV2 and J is TRBJ2-7; D is perhaps TRBD1 (6 bases). The germline gives CDR1 SNHLY, CDR2 FYNNEI. V gave up 8 bases and J gave up 5 bases, with 13 bases separating them. The CDR3 spans 12 residues. In DNA, the CDR3 is TGTGCCAGCGCTGACAGGTCCCACGAGCAGTACTTC. Encoded protein: CASADRSHEQYF.

The J gene is TRBJ2-1, the V gene TRBV5-1; D not certain. CDR1 and CDR2 (germline): SGHRS, YFSETQ. V gave up 1 base and J gave up 3 bases, with 8 bases separating them. CDR3 length equals 14 residues. CDR3 DNA sequence: TGCGCCAGCAGCTTGACCAGCGACTACAATGAGCAGTTCTTC. It is translated as CASSLTSDYNEQFF.

CDR3 nucleotides: TGTGCCAGCAGCTTAGATAAATACACAAACATTCAGTACTTC. Translating gives CASSLDKYTNIQYF. This chain uses TRBV11-2 with TRBJ2-4, with D uncertain. V lost 0 bases and J 6 bases, leaving 9 bases between the germline ends. The CDR3 contains 14 residues. Germline CDR1 SGHAT, CDR2 FQNNGV.

The table lists this clone with a few counts. This rearrangement joins TRBV5-4 to TRBJ2-7; weak D call: TRBD2 (6 bases). The V end lost 4 bases, the J end lost 3 bases, and 20 bases lay between the germline ends. The germline gives CDR1 SGHNT, CDR2 YYREEE (reference sequence). CDR3 length: 16 residues. The CDR3 nucleotides read TGTGCCAGCAGCCCTGCTGGGGGGACCGCGTACTACGAGCAGTACTTC. Amino acid sequence: CASSPAGGTAYYEQYF.

In this sample, this clone turned up a few times. The V call is TRBV4-2, the J call TRBJ2-3, with D unclear. With 2 bases removed from V and 1 base from J, the gap between germline ends came to 7 bases. CDR3 length: 14 residues. Germline assignment: CDR1 LGHNA and CDR2 YNFKEQ. CDR3 in amino acids: CASSQPRGTDTQYF. The CDR3 DNA reads as TGTGCCAGCAGCCAACCCCGTGGCACAGATACGCAGTATTTT.

The J gene is TRBJ2-1, the V gene TRBV2; no definite D call. CDR1 SNHLY and CDR2 FYNNEI come from the germline V gene. The CDR3 length is 11 residues. V lost 6 bases and J 8 bases, leaving 8 bases between the germline ends. The CDR3 sequence is CASRPVDEQFF. In DNA, the CDR3 is TGTGCCAGCAGGCCCGTAGATGAGCAGTTCTTC.

This rearrangement joins TRBV7-9 to TRBJ2-7, with D possibly matching TRBD2 (6 bases). The V and J ends lost 2 bases and 7 bases respectively, with 15 bases between them. Germline CDR1 SEHNR, CDR2 FQNEAQ (reference sequence). The length of the CDR3 is 14 residues. In nucleotides, the CDR3 is TGTGCCAGCAGCTTATCCTGGGCTCGGGGGGAGCAGTACTTC. Translating it yields CASSLSWARGEQYF.

The chain combines TRBV29-1 with TRBJ1-2, with unresolved D. There are 12 residues in the CDR3. Trimming shortened V by 5 bases and J by 3 bases, and 10 bases separated the two germline ends. Germline V gene lookup returns CDR1 SQVTM and CDR2 ANQGSEA. The CDR3 DNA follows: TGCAGCGTTCTGGGAGGAGACTATGGCTACACCTTC. It translates to CSVLGGDYGYTF.

The V and J genes are TRBV7-2 and TRBJ2-3; 12 positions match TRBD1. Looked up from germline, CDR1 is SGHTA and CDR2 is FQGNSA. J gave up 4 bases and V 5 bases, and 7 bases lay outside the gene matches. This CDR3 is built from 16 residues. CDR3 bases: TGTGCCAGCAGCCCGTACCGGGACAGGGGGCCAGATACGCAGTATTTT. This sequence encodes CASSPYRDRGPDTQYF.

Here the CDR3 DNA reads TGTGCCAGCAGTTACTCGCGGGGTTCCTACGAGCAGTACTTC. Protein product: CASSYSRGSYEQYF. The genes are TRBV6-6 and TRBJ2-7; tentatively, D is TRBD2 (6 bases). In germline, CDR1 is MNHNY, CDR2 SVGAGI (reference sequence). This CDR3 spans 14 amino acids. V lost 0 bases to trimming and J lost 1 base, with 7 bases between them.

This chain links TRBV25-1 with TRBJ2-5, with a weak D call TRBD2 (7 bases). Germline V gene sequence: CDR1 MGHDK, CDR2 SYGVNS. V was clipped by 2 bases and J by 3 bases, with 16 bases between them. The CDR3 runs 16 residues. CDR3 protein: CASSERLGRGEETQYF. The CDR3 DNA is TGTGCCAGCAGTGAACGGTTAGGGAGGGGGGAAGAGACCCAGTACTTC.

This chain uses TRBV9 with TRBJ2-2; D is ambiguous. CDR3 length equals 14 residues. V shed 3 bases and J shed 4 bases, with 10 bases lying between them. Germline loops: CDR1 SGDLS, CDR2 YYNGEE. The CDR3, as DNA: TGTGCCAGCAGCGCCCGACCGGGCACCGGGGAGCTGTTTTTT. As protein: CASSARPGTGELFF. The complete variable domain, with remaining parts taken from reference TRBV9 and TRBJ2-2, reads DSGVTQTPKHLITATGQRVTLRCSPRSGDLSVYWYQQSLDQGLQFLIQYYNGEERAKGNILERFSAQQFPDLHSELNLSSLELGDSALYFCASSARPGTGELFFGEGSRLTVL.

The rearrangement links TRBV2 to TRBJ2-2; TRBD2 matches at 10 bases. The CDR3 is 14 residues long. CDR1 is SNHLY and CDR2 is FYNNEI in the germline V gene. After removal of 7 bases from V and 6 bases from J, the junction contained 5 bases not matched to a gene. The DNA of the CDR3 is TGTGCCAGCAAAAGTAGCGGGAGGCCCGGGGAGCTGTTTTTT. Translation: CASKSSGRPGELFF.

V is TRBV2 and J is TRBJ2-2; D might be TRBD2 (6 bases). V lost 6 bases, J lost 9 bases, and 20 bases lay in between. This CDR3 is built from 15 residues. CDR1 and CDR2 from the germline V gene are SNHLY and FYNNEI. The CDR3, as DNA: TGTGCCAGCAGGGGCGGACTACCGGAAGGCTGGGAGCTGTTTTTT. Translation: CASRGGLPEGWELFF.

This clone was detected a few times. The V call is TRBV9, the J call TRBJ2-1; 9 positions agree with TRBD1. Germline CDR1 reads SGDLS; CDR2 reads YYNGEE. V was clipped by 4 bases and J by 6 bases; unmatched bases: 8. The CDR3 totals 15 residues. The CDR3 loop reads CASSTRTGALNEQFF. The CDR3 DNA follows: TGTGCCAGCAGCACCCGGACAGGGGCCCTCAATGAGCAGTTCTTC.